Listed here are 22 T cell receptor beta chains from one sample, sequenced in a study of tumor and adjacent non-tumor tissue in lung cancer. Three rounds of nested PCR, following a modified ARM-PCR protocol, produced the TCRbeta library. Each CDR3 protein gets one entry after TCRdb re-called the multiplex PCR reads with MiXCR. Among 200,000 or so distinct CDR3 sequences listed, approximately 74% were seen once. This sample's RNA came from whole unsorted tissue. The sequencing sample was made of lung tumor tissue. The receptors shown here come from a man in his fifties or sixties with non-small cell lung cancer.

The J gene is TRBJ2-1, the V gene TRBV20-1, with 9 nucleotides matching TRBD2. Losses at the gene ends were 3 bases for V and 7 bases for J; bases not matched to a gene: 13. Germline lookup yields CDR1 DFQATT and CDR2 SNEGSKA (reference sequence). The CDR3 contains 16 residues. CDR3 in DNA: TGCAGTGCTAGGTCTAGCGGGACTAAGGGCCTGAATGAGCAGTTCTTC. This sequence encodes CSARSSGTKGLNEQFF.

Worth noting for this clonotype: A read error may be the cause here, since a much bigger clone is one base away. V is TRBV29-1 and J is TRBJ2-7; the D gene is possibly TRBD2 (6 bases). The CDR3 totals 12 residues. In germline, CDR1 is SQVTM, CDR2 ANQGSEA. CDR3 protein: CSGAGGTYEHYF. The CDR3 bases are TGCAGCGGGGCGGGCGGGACCTACGAGCACTACTTC.

The rearrangement joins TRBV6-6 to TRBJ2-7, with D maybe TRBD2 (6 bases). The V end was cut by 4 bases, the J end by 4 bases, with 17 bases between. From germline, CDR1 is MNHNY and CDR2 SVGAGI (reference sequence). The CDR3 spans 15 residues. The CDR3 sequence is CASSSHTGGRYEQYF. The CDR3, as DNA: TGTGCCAGCAGTTCCCATACTGGAGGGCGGTACGAGCAGTACTTC.

This clonotype was picked up many times. The rearrangement links TRBV29-1 to TRBJ2-3, with 7 bases aligning to TRBD2. Germline CDR1 reads SQVTM; CDR2 reads ANQGSEA. With V trimmed by 0 bases and J by 9 bases, 3 bases remained unmatched. The CDR3 covers 12 residues. The CDR3 nucleotides are TGCAGCGTTGAAGATTCCGGGGGGACGCAGTATTTT. Protein product: CSVEDSGGTQYF.

In the case of this clonotype: A much bigger clone sits one base away, suggesting this may be a read error. The V call is TRBV29-1, the J call TRBJ1-2; D perhaps matches TRBD1 (5 bases). Germline CDR1 SQVTM, CDR2 ANQGSEA. The ends were cut back, 0 bases at V and 6 bases at J, with 14 bases in the middle. There are 14 residues in the CDR3. Written as DNA, the CDR3 is TGCAGCGTTGAAGATTTGTGGTTAGGGGATGGCTACACCTTC. Translation gives CSVEDLWLGDGYTF.

A word on this clonotype: A much more abundant neighbour one base away suggests this may be a read error. The chain has TRBV6-4 and TRBJ2-1; the match to TRBD2 covers 10 bases. Germline-derived CDR1 and CDR2 are MRHNA and SNTAGT. V trimming: 1 base; J trimming: 6 bases; junction bases outside the gene matches: 3. The CDR3 runs to 15 residues. CDR3 DNA sequence: TGTGCCAGCAGTGACTATAGCGGGGGGATCAATGAGCAGTTCTTC. Amino acids: CASSDYSGGINEQFF.

To note about this clonotype: Since a much larger clone is just one base distant, this may be a read error. Because the CDR3's place on the DNA is in doubt, the DNA is left out and the CDR3 is given as listed by TCRdb. The rearrangement links TRBV12-3 or TRBV12-4 to TRBJ2-3; the table gives TRBD1 as D, unverified against the DNA. The CDR3 length equals 15 residues, ends included. This CDR3 is CASILDRVPTDTQYF.

Remarks on this clonotype: At one end the junction does not follow the germline gene, possibly because of a read error. V is TRBV11-1 and J is TRBJ2-1; D remains unclear. This CDR3 spans 12 amino acids. Germline V gives CDR1 SGHAT, CDR2 FQDESV (reference sequence). The DNA for the CDR3 is TGTCCCAGCAGCACGGTCCCCAACGAGCAGTTCTTC. As protein: CPSSTVPNEQFF.

The J gene is TRBJ1-1, the V gene TRBV11-3; no firm D call. Germline loops: CDR1 SGHNT, CDR2 YENEEA. The V gene lost 5 bases and the J gene lost 8 bases, with 21 bases spanning the gap. This CDR3 region has 15 residues. DNA for the CDR3: TGTGCCAGCAGCATCGTCGACACGGTCGGCACCGAAGCTTTCTTT. Its protein is CASSIVDTVGTEAFF.

Of note for this clonotype: One junction end disagrees with the germline gene, perhaps due to a read error. The V call is TRBV5-6, the J call TRBJ2-1, with D possibly called TRBD1 or TRBD2 (5 bases each). CDR1 and CDR2 from the germline V gene are SGHDT and YYEEEE. This CDR3 has 13 amino acids. CDR3 sequence reads: CASGLGVQYEQFF. The CDR3 DNA reads as TGTGCCAGCGGCTTGGGGGTGCAGTACGAGCAGTTCTTC. Looking up the rest from reference TRBV5-6 and TRBJ2-1 gives the full variable domain: DAGVTQSPTHLIKTRGQQVTLRCSPKSGHDTVSWYQQALGQGPQFIFQYYEEEERQRGNFPDRFSGHQFPNYSSELNVNALLLGDSALYLCASGLGVQYEQFFGPGTRLTVL.

Turning to this clonotype: A much larger clone lies a single base off, so this may be a read error. The chain recombines TRBV4-2 with TRBJ2-1, with 14 nucleotides matching TRBD2. This CDR3 contains 16 residues. Germline V gene sequence: CDR1 LGHNA, CDR2 YNFKEQ. The CDR3 DNA reads TGTGCCAACAGCAAAGGACTAGCGGGGGGTTACAATGAGCAGTTCTTC. This gives the protein CANSKGLAGGYNEQFF.

This clonotype was seen only a few times. The chain has TRBV5-4 and TRBJ2-1; 7 bases map to TRBD1. This CDR3 contains 15 residues. CDR1 is SGHNT, CDR2 YYREEE, per germline (reference sequence). V dropped 4 bases and J dropped 6; count of bases not matched to a gene: 10. The CDR3 here is CASSDRTGSGNEQFF. The CDR3 DNA reads TGTGCCAGCAGCGATCGGACAGGTAGTGGCAATGAGCAGTTCTTC.

On this clonotype: The junction departs from germline at one end; a sequencing error may be responsible. V gene TRBV6-6 combines with J gene TRBJ2-4; D unclear. This CDR3 has 15 amino acids. The germline gives CDR1 MNHNY, CDR2 SVGAGI (reference sequence). In nucleotides, the CDR3 is TGTGCCAGCAATTACGGTGGCCTACCCAAAAACATTCAGTACTTC. Translating it yields CASNYGGLPKNIQYF.

To note about this clonotype: Given the absence of the conserved phenylalanine or tryptophan at the CDR3 end, a read error is likely. The chain has TRBV29-1 and TRBJ2-3; D is unclear. The CDR3 has 13 amino acids. Germline V CDR1 and CDR2: SQVTM, ANQGSEA. The V gene lost 5 bases and the J gene lost 4 bases, with 13 bases spanning the gap. The CDR3 DNA reads TGCAGCGTTCTGGAGTTCATTTCAGATACGCAGTATTCT. Amino acid sequence: CSVLEFISDTQYS.

This clonotype was counted between two and nine times. The J gene is TRBJ2-1, the V gene TRBV28; 9 bases map to TRBD1. Looked up from germline, CDR1 is MDHEN and CDR2 is SYDVKM. This CDR3 contains 15 residues. Trimming at V came to 6 bases and at J to 6 bases, leaving 9 bases not matched to a gene. The CDR3 loop is CASRRWGQGGNEQFF. As DNA, the CDR3 is TGTGCCAGCAGACGGTGGGGACAGGGAGGCAATGAGCAGTTCTTC.

The gene calls are TRBV20-1 and TRBJ1-1; 9 bases map to TRBD1. Germline V gene data show CDR1 as DFQATT and CDR2 as SNEGSKA (reference sequence). CDR3 length: 13 amino acids. J lost 8 bases, V lost 8 bases, and 12 bases had no gene match. The CDR3 sequence is CSWLGQGFREAFF. CDR3 sequence (DNA): TGCAGTTGGCTGGGACAGGGTTTTCGAGAAGCTTTCTTT.

This chain joins TRBV11-1 and TRBJ1-1; 11 bases line up with TRBD1. CDR3 size: 19 residues. The J segment lost 2 bases and the V segment lost 3 bases, leaving 14 bases of the junction unmatched. Germline loops: CDR1 SGHAT, CDR2 FQDESV (reference sequence). The CDR3 bases are TGTGCCAGCAGCTTGGGGATGGACAGGGGGCTATCAGGCAACACTGAAGCTTTCTTT. Amino acid sequence: CASSLGMDRGLSGNTEAFF.

For this clonotype: A much larger clone lies one base from this, so it may be a read error. No conserved phenylalanine or tryptophan ends this CDR3, so it is likely a read error. The CDR3 DNA sequence: TGCAGTGCCGACACTAACTATGGCTACACCTTA. Amino acid sequence: CSADTNYGYTL. V and J are TRBV20-1 and TRBJ1-2; no definite D call. This CDR3 spans 11 amino acids. The germline CDR1 and CDR2 sequences are DFQATT and SNEGSKA (reference sequence). Trimming pared 6 bases from V and 0 bases from J, leaving 5 bases between.

This clonotype was seen at least ten times. The V gene is TRBV28, the J gene TRBJ2-7, with 8 bases fitting TRBD2. Germline CDR1 is MDHEN and CDR2 is SYDVKM. Trimming at V came to 7 bases and at J to 0 bases, leaving 8 bases not matched to a gene. The CDR3 contains 15 residues. CDR3 bases: TGTGCCAGCACCGTCGGGGGGGCTCGCTCCTACGAGCAGTACTTC. Translation gives CASTVGGARSYEQYF.

To note about this clonotype: At one of its ends the junction is not consistent with the germline gene, which may arise from a read error. The chain combines TRBV11-3 with TRBJ2-6; 7 positions agree with TRBD1. The CDR3 spans 19 residues. The V gene's germline CDR1 is SGHNT and CDR2 YENEEA. CDR3 sequence: CASSLVPKDRPSGANVMTF. The CDR3 bases are TGTGCCAGCAGCCTAGTTCCAAAGGACAGGCCCTCTGGAGCCAACGTCATGACTTTC.

The rearrangement uses TRBV6-5 and TRBJ2-5; 8 nucleotides line up with TRBD1. There are 15 residues in the CDR3. Germline CDR1 and CDR2: MNHEY and SVGAGI. Trimming removed 4 bases from V and 14 bases from J; junction bases left unmatched: 18. This CDR3 is CASSFLGTGREIQYF. The CDR3 region has the DNA TGTGCCAGCAGTTTCCTTGGGACAGGCAGGGAGATCCAATACTTC.

As regards this clonotype: The junction departs from the called germline gene at one end, perhaps through a read error. V usage is TRBV12-3 or TRBV12-4 and J usage is TRBJ2-7; 7 bases line up with TRBD2. The length of the CDR3 is 14 residues. The CDR3: CAGSTGGDTYEQYF. The CDR3 DNA follows: TGTGCCGGCAGTACGGGGGGTGACACCTACGAGCAGTACTTC.